Listed below are T cell receptor beta chains from one sample, sequenced in a study of T cells in narcolepsy. Assay used: immunoSEQ multiplex PCR; TCRdb lists only in-frame clones, some missing. The repertoire has around 30,000 clones, around three quarters of them found once; the top ten carry roughly 3.5%. Sequences were obtained from memory (CD45RA-) CD4+ T cells from blood. These receptors were obtained from a human donor in good health. The CDR3 runs from the conserved cysteine through the conserved F or W. The D gene is left open where the match is weak. Only some rows state a clone size, as once, few, many or a class for expanded clones.

J: TRBJ2-1
V: TRBV7-7
D: TRBD2
size: once
length: 15
DNA: TGTGCCAGCAGCCCAAAGGGACTACCGGGGAATGAGCAGTTCTTC
CDR3: CASSPKGLPGNEQFF

J: TRBJ2-7
V: TRBV6-1
D: -
size: -
length: 15
DNA: TGTGCCAGCAGTTTCGTCTCCGGGATTTCCTACGAGCAGTACTTC
CDR3: CASSFVSGISYEQYF

J: TRBJ2-2
V: TRBV10-3
D: TRBD2
size: -
length: 21
DNA: TGTGCCATCAGTGAGAGAGGGGGACTAGCGGGGTTAAGCGCGAACACCGGGGAGCTGTTTTTT
CDR3: CAISERGGLAGLSANTGELFF

J: TRBJ1-1
V: TRBV11-1
D: -
size: -
length: 11
DNA: TGTGCCAGCAGCTTAGGGGGAGACGCTTTCTTT
CDR3: CASSLGGDAFF

J: TRBJ2-2
V: TRBV13
D: TRBD2
size: -
length: 19
DNA: TGTGCCAGCAGCTCCTCCGGGACTAGCGGGAGTTTGTACACCGGGGAGCTGTTTTTT
CDR3: CASSSSGTSGSLYTGELFF

J: TRBJ1-5
V: TRBV2
D: -
size: once
length: 15
DNA: TGTGCCAGCAGTGGCAGGGTTGTCGGCAATCAGCCCCAGCATTTT
CDR3: CASSGRVVGNQPQHF

J: TRBJ2-5
V: TRBV27
D: TRBD2
size: -
length: 15
DNA: TGTGCCAGCAGTTTTGTGACTAGCGGAAAAGAGACCCAGTACTTC
CDR3: CASSFVTSGKETQYF

J: TRBJ1-2
V: TRBV14
D: TRBD1
size: -
length: 13
DNA: TGTGCCAGCAGCTTGACAGGGGGCTATGGCTACACCTTC
CDR3: CASSLTGGYGYTF

J: TRBJ2-5
V: TRBV4-2
D: TRBD1
size: -
length: 14
DNA: TGTGCCAGCAGCCAGACACAGGGGCGGGAGACCCAGTACTTC
CDR3: CASSQTQGRETQYF

J: TRBJ1-4
V: TRBV4-1
D: -
size: few
length: 16
DNA: TGCGCCAGCAGCCAACAAAAAGCACCCTCCGGAGAAAAACTGTTTTTT
CDR3: CASSQQKAPSGEKLFF

J: TRBJ1-1
V: TRBV2
D: -
size: -
length: 15
DNA: TGTGCCAGCAGTGACTCGGGCTCCTGGGGGTCTGAAGCTTTCTTT
CDR3: CASSDSGSWGSEAFF

J: TRBJ2-7
V: TRBV5-1
D: -
size: few
length: 14
DNA: TGCGCCAGCAGCTTTGGGACCCAAGCCTACGAGCAGTACTTC
CDR3: CASSFGTQAYEQYF

J: TRBJ2-2
V: TRBV11-2
D: -
size: -
length: 15
DNA: TGTGCCAGCAGCCAAATTGCAGGCGTCACCGGGGAGCTGTTTTTT
CDR3: CASSQIAGVTGELFF

J: TRBJ2-3
V: TRBV4-1
D: -
size: -
length: 16
DNA: TGCGCCAGCAGCCAACTGGGACGGTCCTCGGGGAATACGCAGTATTTT
CDR3: CASSQLGRSSGNTQYF

J: TRBJ2-2
V: TRBV2
D: TRBD1
size: medium-sized
length: 14
DNA: TGTGCCACCATACCCCAGGGGGTGACCGGGGAGCTGTTTTTT
CDR3: CATIPQGVTGELFF

J: TRBJ1-2
V: TRBV12-5
D: -
size: once
length: 11
DNA: TGTGCTAGTGGTAGGGGGTATGGCTACACCTTC
CDR3: CASGRGYGYTF

J: TRBJ1-5
V: TRBV6-1
D: -
size: once
length: 12
DNA: TGTGCCAGCACCTTTAGCAATCAGCCCCAGCATTTT
CDR3: CASTFSNQPQHF